These T cell receptor beta chains were read from a single sample in a study of response to subunit inactivated influenza vaccine. TCRdb called the RT-PCR reads again in MiXCR, with one record for every CDR3 protein. The sample contains 630,000 or so distinct CDR3 sequences, about 15% of which appear only once. The sample in question was PBMCs from blood, obtained roughly 12 days after vaccination. The receptors here all came from a man in his fifties who received an inactivated influenza vaccine. Each CDR3 is given with its conserved first and last residue. The D gene is left open where the match is weak. The listing skips clone size in some rows; elsewhere it reads once, few, many or a size class.

D gene: NA; clone size: NA; V gene: TRBV29-1; J gene: TRBJ2-3; CDR3 protein: CSVEDWGGTDTQYF; CDR3 DNA: TGCAGCGTTGAAGATTGGGGAGGCACAGATACGCAGTATTTT
D gene: TRBD1; clone size: many; V gene: TRBV20-1; J gene: TRBJ1-4; CDR3 protein: CSAQQGASEKLFF; CDR3 DNA: TGCAGTGCTCAACAGGGGGCCTCTGAAAAACTGTTTTTT
D gene: TRBD1; clone size: NA; V gene: TRBV6-2/TRBV6-3; J gene: TRBJ1-6; CDR3 protein: CASSSGQDLRRPLHF; CDR3 DNA: TGTGCCAGCAGTTCAGGACAGGATCTCCGTCGGCCCCTCCACTTT
D gene: NA; clone size: many; V gene: TRBV18; J gene: TRBJ2-1; CDR3 protein: CASSSTPLNEQFF; CDR3 DNA: TGTGCCAGCTCATCAACCCCTTTGAATGAGCAGTTCTTC
D gene: TRBD1; clone size: NA; V gene: TRBV28; J gene: TRBJ1-2; CDR3 protein: CASTRQGNYTF; CDR3 DNA: TGTGCCAGCACCAGACAGGGAAACTACACCTTC
D gene: NA; clone size: few; V gene: TRBV29-1; J gene: TRBJ1-3; CDR3 protein: CSVEDPLRGNTIYF; CDR3 DNA: TGCAGCGTTGAAGACCCCCTCCGCGGAAACACCATATATTTT
D gene: NA; clone size: many; V gene: TRBV5-1; J gene: TRBJ1-2; CDR3 protein: CASSLGDFGYGYTF; CDR3 DNA: TGCGCCAGCAGCTTGGGGGATTTCGGCTATGGCTACACCTTC
D gene: NA; clone size: few; V gene: TRBV24-1; J gene: TRBJ2-3; CDR3 protein: CATSDLYDSTDTQYF; CDR3 DNA: TGTGCCACCAGTGACCTTTACGACAGCACAGATACGCAGTATTTT
D gene: NA; clone size: few; V gene: TRBV5-1; J gene: TRBJ1-4; CDR3 protein: CASSLGNGNEKLFF; CDR3 DNA: TGCGCCAGCAGCTTGGGCAATGGAAATGAAAAACTGTTTTTT
D gene: TRBD2; clone size: NA; V gene: TRBV7-2; J gene: TRBJ2-3; CDR3 protein: CASSLLAGSRETQYF; CDR3 DNA: TGTGCCAGCAGCCTCTTAGCGGGGAGCCGAGAGACGCAGTATTTT
D gene: NA; clone size: NA; V gene: TRBV4-2; J gene: TRBJ2-3; CDR3 protein: CASSQDLHGGRDTQYF; CDR3 DNA: TGTGCCAGCAGCCAAGATCTACATGGAGGGAGGGATACGCAGTATTTT
D gene: NA; clone size: NA; V gene: TRBV20-1; J gene: TRBJ2-1; CDR3 protein: CSARETGMFYNEQFF; CDR3 DNA: TGCAGTGCTAGAGAAACCGGGATGTTCTACAATGAGCAGTTCTTC
D gene: NA; clone size: NA; V gene: TRBV5-1; J gene: TRBJ2-2; CDR3 protein: CASSSAGHPNTGELFF; CDR3 DNA: TGCGCCAGCAGCTCGGCAGGGCACCCTAACACCGGGGAGCTGTTTTTT
D gene: NA; clone size: NA; V gene: TRBV7-9; J gene: TRBJ2-5; CDR3 protein: CASSLDGRPETQYF; CDR3 DNA: TGTGCCAGCAGCTTAGATGGCCGCCCGGAGACCCAGTACTTC
D gene: NA; clone size: NA; V gene: TRBV15; J gene: TRBJ2-7; CDR3 protein: CATSRDRSYEQYF; CDR3 DNA: TGTGCCACCAGCAGAGACCGATCCTACGAGCAGTACTTC
D gene: NA; clone size: NA; V gene: TRBV24-1; J gene: TRBJ2-7; CDR3 protein: CATSESGSYEQYF; CDR3 DNA: TGTGCCACCAGTGAGAGCGGGTCCTACGAGCAGTACTTC
D gene: NA; clone size: NA; V gene: TRBV7-9; J gene: TRBJ1-2; CDR3 protein: CASSLGRRDYGYTF; CDR3 DNA: TGTGCCAGCAGCTTAGGTCGGAGGGACTATGGCTACACCTTC
D gene: NA; clone size: NA; V gene: TRBV7-6; J gene: TRBJ1-1; CDR3 protein: CASSLSGTTGLTEAFF; CDR3 DNA: TGTGCCAGCAGCTTAAGCGGGACTACAGGGTTGACTGAAGCTTTCTTT
D gene: TRBD1; clone size: NA; V gene: TRBV5-5; J gene: TRBJ1-2; CDR3 protein: CASSRDRGLTGYTF; CDR3 DNA: TGTGCCAGCAGTCGGGACAGGGGGCTTACTGGCTACACCTTC
D gene: NA; clone size: NA; V gene: TRBV6-1; J gene: TRBJ1-2; CDR3 protein: CASRTGIATNYGYTF; CDR3 DNA: TGTGCCAGCAGGACCGGGATTGCGACCAACTATGGCTACACCTTC
D gene: NA; clone size: few; V gene: TRBV20-1; J gene: TRBJ1-5; CDR3 protein: CSAKMGTAELSNQPQHF; CDR3 DNA: TGCAGTGCTAAAATGGGAACTGCTGAACTTAGCAATCAGCCCCAGCATTTT
D gene: TRBD2; clone size: NA; V gene: TRBV7-6; J gene: TRBJ2-1; CDR3 protein: CASSLYGRAGDEQFF; CDR3 DNA: TGTGCCAGCAGCTTATACGGGAGGGCCGGTGATGAGCAGTTCTTC
D gene: NA; clone size: NA; V gene: TRBV25-1; J gene: TRBJ2-7; CDR3 protein: CASSEPGPSYEQYF; CDR3 DNA: TGTGCCAGCAGTGAGCCTGGGCCCTCCTACGAGCAGTACTTC
D gene: NA; clone size: NA; V gene: TRBV9; J gene: TRBJ2-1; CDR3 protein: CASSVGQSAYNEQFF; CDR3 DNA: TGTGCCAGCAGCGTAGGACAAAGCGCCTACAATGAGCAGTTCTTC
D gene: NA; clone size: NA; V gene: TRBV9; J gene: TRBJ2-7; CDR3 protein: CASSISGTAGGEQYF; CDR3 DNA: TGTGCCAGCAGCATCTCCGGGACGGCTGGGGGAGAGCAGTACTTC
D gene: NA; clone size: few; V gene: TRBV5-1; J gene: TRBJ1-6; CDR3 protein: CASSSGTTNSPLHF; CDR3 DNA: TGCGCCAGCAGTTCCGGGACCACGAATTCACCCCTCCACTTT
D gene: NA; clone size: many; V gene: TRBV5-1; J gene: TRBJ2-7; CDR3 protein: CASGVAIGNYEQYF; CDR3 DNA: TGCGCCAGCGGCGTGGCCATCGGGAACTACGAGCAGTACTTC
D gene: TRBD2; clone size: few; V gene: TRBV7-8; J gene: TRBJ2-7; CDR3 protein: CASSLAGRGGSYEQYF; CDR3 DNA: TGTGCCAGCAGCTTAGCGGGTCGGGGGGGCTCCTACGAGCAGTACTTC
D gene: TRBD1; clone size: few; V gene: TRBV7-2; J gene: TRBJ2-2; CDR3 protein: CASSLGAGGMGELFF; CDR3 DNA: TGTGCCAGCAGCTTAGGGGCAGGGGGTATGGGGGAGCTGTTTTTT
D gene: TRBD1; clone size: NA; V gene: TRBV24-1; J gene: TRBJ1-5; CDR3 protein: CATSDSDRGSGQPQHF; CDR3 DNA: TGTGCCACCAGTGATTCTGACAGGGGGTCGGGTCAGCCCCAGCATTTT
D gene: NA; clone size: NA; V gene: TRBV20-1; J gene: TRBJ2-7; CDR3 protein: CSASPSSYEQYF; CDR3 DNA: TGCAGTGCTAGCCCCAGCTCCTACGAGCAGTACTTC
D gene: TRBD2; clone size: few; V gene: TRBV6-5; J gene: TRBJ2-7; CDR3 protein: CASTEGRDRYF; CDR3 DNA: TGTGCCAGCACCGAGGGGAGGGACCGGTACTTC
D gene: NA; clone size: NA; V gene: TRBV6-1; J gene: TRBJ1-4; CDR3 protein: CASSVGLNEKLFF; CDR3 DNA: TGTGCCAGCAGTGTGGGCTTGAATGAAAAACTGTTTTTT
D gene: NA; clone size: NA; V gene: TRBV20-1; J gene: TRBJ2-1; CDR3 protein: CSAPNGGLYEQFF; CDR3 DNA: TGCAGTGCTCCGAACGGGGGACTCTATGAGCAGTTCTTC
D gene: NA; clone size: NA; V gene: TRBV6-1; J gene: TRBJ1-2; CDR3 protein: CASRPTGAEGYTF; CDR3 DNA: TGTGCCAGCAGGCCCACGGGGGCGGAAGGCTACACCTTC
D gene: TRBD2; clone size: many; V gene: TRBV20-1; J gene: TRBJ2-1; CDR3 protein: CSARGGLAGARYNEQFF; CDR3 DNA: TGCAGTGCTAGAGGGGGACTAGCGGGAGCCAGGTACAATGAGCAGTTCTTC
D gene: TRBD1; clone size: NA; V gene: TRBV7-2; J gene: TRBJ1-1; CDR3 protein: CASSHQTGRMNTEAFF; CDR3 DNA: TGTGCCAGCAGCCATCAGACAGGGCGCATGAACACTGAAGCTTTCTTT
D gene: TRBD2; clone size: NA; V gene: TRBV12-3/TRBV12-4; J gene: TRBJ2-7; CDR3 protein: CASSFAGTSGTYEQYF; CDR3 DNA: TGTGCCAGCAGTTTCGCCGGGACTAGCGGCACCTACGAGCAGTACTTC
D gene: NA; clone size: NA; V gene: TRBV15; J gene: TRBJ1-1; CDR3 protein: CATSRDLTEAFF; CDR3 DNA: TGTGCCACCAGCAGAGATTTAACTGAAGCTTTCTTT
D gene: NA; clone size: NA; V gene: TRBV6-2/TRBV6-3; J gene: TRBJ1-3; CDR3 protein: CASRYGQTSGNTIYF; CDR3 DNA: TGTGCCAGCAGGTACGGACAGACCTCTGGAAACACCATATATTTT
D gene: TRBD1; clone size: NA; V gene: TRBV2; J gene: TRBJ2-4; CDR3 protein: CASSGGQVDIQYF; CDR3 DNA: TGTGCCAGCAGTGGAGGACAGGTGGACATTCAGTACTTC
D gene: TRBD2; clone size: many; V gene: TRBV24-1; J gene: TRBJ2-1; CDR3 protein: CATSDFAGGNYNEQFF; CDR3 DNA: TGTGCCACCAGTGATTTTGCGGGGGGTAACTACAATGAGCAGTTCTTC
D gene: NA; clone size: few; V gene: TRBV11-2; J gene: TRBJ1-5; CDR3 protein: CASSLGRVGDSNQPQHF; CDR3 DNA: TGTGCCAGCAGCTTAGGCAGGGTAGGAGATAGCAATCAGCCCCAGCATTTT
D gene: NA; clone size: few; V gene: TRBV7-7; J gene: TRBJ2-5; CDR3 protein: CASSVTRSQAETQYF; CDR3 DNA: TGTGCTAGCAGCGTGACTCGGAGCCAAGCAGAGACCCAGTACTTC
D gene: NA; clone size: NA; V gene: TRBV12-3/TRBV12-4; J gene: TRBJ2-1; CDR3 protein: CASSLKGLASSPYNEQFF; CDR3 DNA: TGTGCCAGCAGTTTAAAAGGTCTAGCGTCCAGCCCCTACAATGAGCAGTTCTTC
D gene: NA; clone size: few; V gene: TRBV20-1; J gene: TRBJ1-3; CDR3 protein: CSARGAVGGSGNTIYF; CDR3 DNA: TGCAGTGCTAGGGGGGCCGTGGGGGGCTCCGGAAACACCATATATTTT
D gene: TRBD2; clone size: few; V gene: TRBV20-1; J gene: TRBJ2-7; CDR3 protein: CSARDRRRLATYEQYF; CDR3 DNA: TGCAGTGCTAGAGATCGGAGGCGACTAGCGACCTACGAGCAGTACTTC
D gene: TRBD2; clone size: many; V gene: TRBV28; J gene: TRBJ2-1; CDR3 protein: CASSLPAGGRDEQFF; CDR3 DNA: TGTGCCAGCAGTTTACCAGCGGGAGGTCGGGATGAGCAGTTCTTC
D gene: TRBD1; clone size: few; V gene: TRBV5-1; J gene: TRBJ1-1; CDR3 protein: CASSSDRGRNTEAFF; CDR3 DNA: TGCGCCAGCAGCTCGGACAGGGGGAGGAACACTGAAGCTTTCTTT
D gene: NA; clone size: NA; V gene: TRBV7-8; J gene: TRBJ2-7; CDR3 protein: CASSPPRGRGEDEQYF; CDR3 DNA: TGTGCCAGCAGCCCCCCCCGAGGGCGGGGCGAGGACGAGCAGTACTTC
D gene: NA; clone size: many; V gene: TRBV19; J gene: TRBJ2-2; CDR3 protein: CASSIQGATGELFF; CDR3 DNA: TGTGCCAGTAGTATCCAGGGCGCCACCGGGGAGCTGTTTTTT
D gene: NA; clone size: NA; V gene: TRBV20-1; J gene: TRBJ2-7; CDR3 protein: CSARDLATEYEQYF; CDR3 DNA: TGCAGTGCTAGAGATTTGGCTACCGAATACGAGCAGTACTTC
D gene: NA; clone size: NA; V gene: TRBV18; J gene: TRBJ1-5; CDR3 protein: CASSPGGYQPQHF; CDR3 DNA: TGTGCCAGCTCACCAGGGGGGTACCAGCCCCAGCATTTT